The next 8 T cell receptor beta chains were all read from a single sample in a study of T cell responses to AZD1222 COVID-19 vaccine. The repertoire was sequenced with immunoSEQ multiplex PCR; TCRdb's copy has only in-frame clones and lacks some. Of 200,000 to 250,000 clones listed, about 93% are singletons. This material consisted of peripheral blood, taken on day 0 of MenACWY control vaccination. All receptors come from an adult in good health.

The J gene is TRBJ2-1, the V gene TRBV11-2; a weak D match, TRBD2 (6 bases). The CDR3 contains 15 residues. The germline V and J ends were trimmed by 4 bases and 0 bases, with 10 bases remaining between them. CDR1 is SGHAT, CDR2 FQNNGV, per germline. CDR3 protein: CASSSTRFSYNEQFF. For the CDR3, the DNA is TGTGCCAGCAGCTCGACTAGGTTCTCCTACAATGAGCAGTTCTTC.

The genes are TRBV3-1 (or the pseudogene TRBV3-2) and TRBJ1-4, with unresolved D. The CDR3 sequence is 16 residues long. CDR1 is LGHDT, CDR2 YNNKEL, per germline (reference sequence). Trimming shortened V by 0 bases and J by 7 bases, and 15 bases separated the two germline ends. In nucleotides, the CDR3 is TGTGCCAGCAGCCAAGAAGTGGCGGCCCCGGGTGAAAAACTGTTTTTT. Translated, it gives CASSQEVAAPGEKLFF.

The chain combines TRBV27 with TRBJ2-1; possibly TRBD2 for D (6 bases). Trimming pared 6 bases from V and 3 bases from J, leaving 15 bases between. This CDR3 region has 15 residues. The germline gives CDR1 MNHEY, CDR2 SMNVEV (reference sequence). This CDR3 reads CASREGPSDYNEQFF. CDR3 DNA sequence: TGTGCCAGCAGGGAGGGGCCCAGCGACTACAATGAGCAGTTCTTC.

Points on this clone: The same CDR3 also results from other DNA sequences found in this sample. The V call is TRBV5-1, the J call TRBJ1-4; no firm D call. V was shortened by 0 bases and J by 0 bases, with 3 bases between the two germline ends. CDR1 and CDR2 (germline): SGHRS, YFSETQ. The CDR3 is 14 residues long. CDR3 nucleotides: TGCGCCAGCAGCTTGGCCACAACTAATGAAAAACTGTTTTTT. It codes for CASSLATTNEKLFF.

A note on this clone: At one boundary the junction diverges from the germline segment, which might be a read error. V and J are TRBV6-1 and TRBJ1-2, with D possibly matching TRBD1 (5 bases). Germline CDR1 reads MNHNS; CDR2 reads SASEGT. The CDR3 runs to 13 residues. The CDR3 loop is CASSEEVGTSLSF. The CDR3 region has the DNA TGTGCCAGCAGTGAGGAAGTAGGGACTTCCCTTTCCTTC.

This chain uses TRBV4-3 with TRBJ2-1; TRBD2 agrees at 14 bases. V lost 0 bases, J lost 6 bases, and 1 base stayed unmatched. CDR1 LGHNA and CDR2 YSLEER come from the germline V gene. The CDR3 is made up of 16 amino acids. CDR3 in amino acids: CASSQEGTSGGNEQFF. CDR3 nucleotides: TGCGCCAGCAGCCAAGAGGGGACTAGCGGGGGCAATGAGCAGTTCTTC.

The V call is TRBV7-3, the J call TRBJ1-2, with a tentative D call TRBD1 (6 bases). Germline V CDR1 and CDR2: SGHTA, FQGTGA. This CDR3 spans 14 amino acids. Trimming removed 5 bases at V and 7 bases at J, with 17 bases between. DNA of the CDR3: TGTGCCAGCAGCAAAGCACAAAGGGGGATTGGCTACACCTTC. Protein product: CASSKAQRGIGYTF.

The CDR3 bases are TGTGCCTCGGGCCGGCGAGGTTCACCCCTCCACTTT. This gives the protein CASGRRGSPLHF. V is TRBV12-3 or TRBV12-4 and J is TRBJ1-6, with D unresolved. The CDR3 contains 12 residues. The V gene lost 11 bases and the J gene lost 9 bases, with 14 bases spanning the gap.